These 21 T cell receptor beta chains originate from one sample sequenced in a study of CD8 T cells in ankylosing spondylitis. TCRdb ran MiXCR on the 5' RACE reads and lists one entry per CDR3 protein. The sample lists about 42,000 distinct CDR3 sequences, about 2.5% occurring once. The sequenced sample was blood, either unsorted or a sorted T cell fraction (not recorded which). The source of these receptors is a male donor with ankylosing spondylitis or in good health (not recorded which).

This clonotype was found many times. The chain links TRBV9 to TRBJ2-1; the D gene could be TRBD1 or TRBD2 (5 bases each). Germline loops: CDR1 SGDLS, CDR2 YYNGEE. The CDR3 runs to 14 residues. With 6 bases removed from V and 4 bases from J, the gap between germline ends came to 14 bases. The CDR3 region has the DNA TGTGCCAGCAACAAAGAGGGGCTGTACAATGAGCAGTTCTTC. It translates to CASNKEGLYNEQFF.

This clonotype was picked up many times. This CDR3 is CASSFGPGWGEQYF. DNA for the CDR3: TGTGCCAGCAGCTTCGGACCGGGGTGGGGCGAGCAGTACTTC. The rearrangement links TRBV9 to TRBJ2-7; D is possibly TRBD2 (5 bases). Germline-derived CDR1 and CDR2 are SGDLS and YYNGEE. Trimming shortened V by 4 bases and J by 6 bases, and 17 bases separated the two germline ends. CDR3 length equals 14 residues.

The table lists this clonotype with many counts. The chain carries TRBV9 and TRBJ2-3; no clear D. Germline V lookup: CDR1 SGDLS, CDR2 YYNGEE. The CDR3 has 14 residues. Trimming shortened V by 4 bases and J by 6 bases, and 15 bases separated the two germline ends. The CDR3: CASSTRTSVDTQYF. CDR3 sequence (DNA): TGTGCCAGCAGCACCCGGACCAGCGTGGATACGCAGTATTTT.

At least ten counts were recorded for this clonotype. The V gene is TRBV9, the J gene TRBJ2-7; 12 bases are shared with TRBD2. J lost 7 bases, V lost 0 bases, and 8 bases had no gene match. Looked up from germline, CDR1 is SGDLS and CDR2 is YYNGEE. CDR3 length: 16 residues. This CDR3 reads CASSVGSTSGRREQYF. DNA for the CDR3: TGTGCCAGCAGCGTAGGGTCGACTAGCGGGAGACGTGAGCAGTACTTC.

This clonotype was picked up one time. CDR3 bases: TGTGCCAGCAGCGCCAACCCGGGACTAGCGGGAGAGTTGCGGTACTTC. Its translation is CASSANPGLAGELRYF. The chain recombines TRBV9 with TRBJ2-7; 14 positions agree with TRBD2. In germline, CDR1 is SGDLS, CDR2 YYNGEE. The CDR3 extends over 16 amino acids. Trimming cost V 3 bases and J 12 bases; bases outside gene matches: 14.

This clonotype was recorded many times. The V gene is TRBV9, the J gene TRBJ2-7; 7 bases map to TRBD1. The V and J ends lost 3 bases and 4 bases, in that order; junction bases with no gene match: 4. This CDR3 region has 13 residues. Germline loops: CDR1 SGDLS, CDR2 YYNGEE. The CDR3 DNA reads TGTGCCAGCAGCGCCGGACAGGCGTACGAGCAGTACTTC. Translation gives CASSAGQAYEQYF.

This clonotype was observed at least ten times. The chain carries TRBV9 and TRBJ2-1, with D hard to call. The ends were cut back, 0 bases at V and 0 bases at J, with 10 bases in the middle. The germline gives CDR1 SGDLS, CDR2 YYNGEE. The CDR3 is 16 amino acids. CDR3 bases: TGTGCCAGCAGCGTAGCTCTGCGGATCTCCTACAATGAGCAGTTCTTC. It encodes CASSVALRISYNEQFF.

This clonotype came up many times. This chain uses TRBV9 with TRBJ2-1, with D uncertain. Trimming removed 4 bases from V and 10 bases from J, with 15 bases in between. There are 13 residues in the CDR3. Germline CDR1 and CDR2: SGDLS and YYNGEE. The CDR3 reads CASSPRRPEEQFF. CDR3 coding DNA: TGTGCCAGCAGCCCCCGCCGGCCGGAAGAGCAGTTCTTC.

This clonotype was seen repeatedly, ten times or more. This chain connects TRBV9 to TRBJ2-5; D might be TRBD1 or TRBD2, each matching 5 bases. Trimming removed 0 bases from V and 5 bases from J, with 8 bases in between. The germline V gene encodes CDR1 SGDLS and CDR2 YYNGEE. This CDR3 has 13 amino acids. CDR3 protein: CASSVVGDETQYF. DNA of the CDR3: TGTGCCAGCAGCGTAGTAGGGGACGAGACCCAGTACTTC.

Ten or more counts support this clonotype. This chain links TRBV9 with TRBJ2-1; D remains ambiguous. The V end was cut by 4 bases, the J end by 0 bases, with 11 bases between. Germline loops: CDR1 SGDLS, CDR2 YYNGEE. The CDR3 extends over 15 amino acids. The CDR3 spells CASSPELISYNEQFF. CDR3 bases: TGTGCCAGCAGCCCCGAGCTGATCTCCTACAATGAGCAGTTCTTC.

This clonotype was seen at least ten times. J is TRBJ1-2 and V is TRBV9, with no clear D. Per germline, CDR1 SGDLS and CDR2 YYNGEE. Trimming took off 0 bases at V and 1 base at J, with 10 bases between the two ends. The CDR3 is 15 amino acids. The CDR3 region is CASSVAGDLNYGYTF. The DNA of the CDR3 is TGTGCCAGCAGCGTAGCCGGAGACCTTAACTATGGCTACACCTTC.

The sample holds many counts of this clonotype. V is TRBV23-1 and J is TRBJ2-7; D is possibly TRBD2 (6 bases). TRBV23-1 is treated as an ORF (open reading frame) with a function not yet certain. Trimming took 0 bases from V and 0 from J, leaving 18 bases between them. The CDR3 consists of 18 residues. CDR3 sequence (DNA): TGCGCCAGCAGTCAATCTGTGGCGGGACCTTCATTCTCCTACGAGCAGTACTTC. It yields the protein CASSQSVAGPSFSYEQYF.

This clonotype was recorded at least ten times. The rearrangement joins TRBV9 to TRBJ2-1; the D gene is possibly TRBD2 (5 bases). V was pared by 3 bases and J by 7 bases, with 11 bases between. In germline, CDR1 is SGDLS, CDR2 YYNGEE. There are 13 residues in the CDR3. The CDR3 here is CASSGFERNEQFF. The CDR3, as DNA: TGTGCCAGCAGCGGTTTTGAGCGGAATGAGCAGTTCTTC.

This clonotype was seen many times. The V and J genes are TRBV9 and TRBJ1-4; 8 bases are shared with TRBD1. Germline CDR1 reads SGDLS; CDR2 reads YYNGEE. The CDR3 is 15 residues long. J lost 4 bases, V lost 4 bases, and 6 bases had no gene match. In DNA form, the CDR3 reads TGTGCCAGCAGCCCCCGACAGGGGTATAATGAAAAACTGTTTTTT. It yields the protein CASSPRQGYNEKLFF.

This clonotype was counted many times. V usage is TRBV9 and J usage is TRBJ1-2; D unresolved. This CDR3 spans 13 amino acids. V lost 0 bases to trimming and J lost 6 bases, with 9 bases between them. CDR1 is SGDLS and CDR2 is YYNGEE in the germline V gene. The CDR3 region is CASSVGTTHGYTF. CDR3 in DNA: TGTGCCAGCAGCGTAGGTACCACCCATGGCTACACCTTC.

At least ten counts were recorded for this clonotype. This chain connects TRBV9 to TRBJ2-7; 7 bases agree with TRBD1. The CDR3 contains 13 residues. The germline gives CDR1 SGDLS, CDR2 YYNGEE. V dropped 4 bases and J dropped 5; count of bases not matched to a gene: 6. In nucleotides, the CDR3 is TGTGCCAGCAGCACCGAGACAGGGAACGAGCAGTACTTC. Translation gives CASSTETGNEQYF.

This clonotype has ten or more counts. V is TRBV9 and J is TRBJ2-1, with TRBD2 matching 9 bases. V lost 5 bases and J lost 4; bases outside the gene matches: 19. In germline, CDR1 is SGDLS, CDR2 YYNGEE. The length of the CDR3 is 19 residues. In DNA, the CDR3 is TGTGCCAGCAGTCCCCCAAGCGGGAGGTCGGCCGAGCGTTACAATGAGCAGTTCTTC. Protein: CASSPPSGRSAERYNEQFF.

This clonotype showed up many times. The chain joins TRBV9 to TRBJ2-3, with 10 bases lining up with TRBD2. The CDR3 sequence is 17 residues long. From germline, CDR1 is SGDLS and CDR2 YYNGEE. After removal of 0 bases from V and 6 bases from J, the junction contained 10 bases not matched to a gene. CDR3 in DNA: TGTGCCAGCAGCGTAGCGGCTAGCGGGAGTGGGAGGGATACGCAGTATTTT. This translates into CASSVAASGSGRDTQYF.

Many counts were recorded for this clonotype. The V and J genes are TRBV9 and TRBJ2-3; the D call may be TRBD1 or TRBD2 (6 bases each). The CDR3 length is 16 residues. Trimming removed 3 bases from V and 0 bases from J, with 14 bases in between. CDR1 and CDR2 (germline): SGDLS, YYNGEE. The CDR3 DNA is TGTGCCAGCAGCGGGGGGGCAGGGCGCAGCACAGATACGCAGTATTTT. It codes for CASSGGAGRSTDTQYF.

Ten or more counts support this clonotype. V usage is TRBV9 and J usage is TRBJ2-1; D possibly corresponds to TRBD2 (5 bases). V dropped 4 bases and J dropped 9 bases, with 20 bases sitting between them. Germline V gene sequence: CDR1 SGDLS, CDR2 YYNGEE. CDR3 size: 15 residues. DNA for the CDR3: TGTGCCAGCAGCCTCTCCGCTAGCCTTCATCCTGAGCAGTTCTTC. Translation gives CASSLSASLHPEQFF.

This clonotype was seen many times. The chain employs TRBV9 and TRBJ2-2, with D perhaps TRBD1 (6 bases). Trimming took off 2 bases at V and 4 bases at J, with 21 bases between the two ends. The CDR3 sequence is 18 residues long. The germline V gene has CDR1 SGDLS and CDR2 YYNGEE. CDR3 region: CASSVHSGQTGGTGELFF. The CDR3 nucleotides read TGTGCCAGCAGCGTCCACTCCGGACAGACCGGAGGCACCGGGGAGCTGTTTTTT.